The subject of this entry is one T cell receptor beta chain. Its antigen is currently unknown. The data were taken from a study of monozygotic twins with inflammatory bowel disease. Study conclusions and caveats: Possibly reflecting limited power, no difference in repertoire similarity was found between concordant and discordant twins.

This CDR3 is 12 amino acids long. Germline V lookup: CDR1 SQVTM, CDR2 ANQGSEA. Amplification used two nested PCRs: roughly 15 cycles, then eight to ten cycles, on TCRalpha/TCRbeta cDNA. TCRdb re-called the 5' RACE reads; every CDR3 protein appears as one record, without DNA. This sample's clone table lists about 160,000 distinct CDR3 sequences. The TCR originated in a human donor with ulcerative colitis or Crohn's disease, or a healthy co-twin of an affected twin (not recorded which). The chain uses TRBV29-1 and TRBJ2-7; as DNA is missing, the TRBD1 call by TCRdb cannot be tested. Specimen: blood. The CDR3 spells CSVPKGGGEQYF.